Below are 15 T cell receptor beta chains sequenced from a single sample in a study of early T cells in non-severe SARS-CoV-2 infection. One entry per CDR3 protein, called by TCRdb with MiXCR from the 5' RACE reads. This repertoire shows tens of thousands of distinct CDR3 sequences, roughly a fifth found once; its top ten account for about 15%. The source material was whole blood, sampled at baseline. These receptors were obtained from an adult who was a healthcare worker with PCR-confirmed SARS-CoV-2 infection or an uninfected control (not recorded which).

In the case of this clonotype: An end of the junction differs from the germline gene, which may be a read error. This chain uses TRBV3-1 with TRBJ1-2; D may be TRBD1 (5 bases). Germline V gene lookup returns CDR1 LGHDT and CDR2 YNNKEL (reference sequence). There are 13 residues in the CDR3. Here the CDR3 DNA reads TGTGCCAGCAACCAAGATTCAGGGTATGGCTACACCTTC. It specifies CASNQDSGYGYTF.

The chain carries TRBV13 and TRBJ2-3; D remains ambiguous. The CDR3 consists of 13 residues. Trimming left V 3 bases short and J 4 bases short, with 8 bases between. Germline values: CDR1 PRHDT, CDR2 FYEKMQ (reference sequence). This chain's CDR3 is CASSFSSPDTQYF. In DNA, the CDR3 is TGTGCCAGCAGCTTTTCATCCCCAGATACGCAGTATTTT.

This clonotype was counted only a few times. The chain carries TRBV5-5 and TRBJ2-3; 9 positions agree with TRBD1. This CDR3 is built from 16 residues. CDR1 and CDR2 from the germline V gene are SGHKS and YYEKEE (reference sequence). The V segment lost 4 bases and the J segment 6 bases; nucleotides outside the gene matches: 12. The CDR3 loop reads CASSGRGTGLIDTQYF. CDR3 DNA: TGTGCCAGCAGCGGTCGCGGGACAGGGCTTATCGATACGCAGTATTTT.

This chain links TRBV2 with TRBJ1-5; no clear D gene. The CDR3 has 15 residues. The V and J ends lost 1 base and 4 bases respectively, with 11 bases between them. Germline lookup yields CDR1 SNHLY and CDR2 FYNNEI. Here the CDR3 reads CASSEGGELNQPQHF. The DNA for the CDR3 is TGTGCCAGCAGTGAAGGAGGCGAGTTAAATCAGCCCCAGCATTTT.

The rearrangement joins TRBV3-2 to TRBJ2-7. TRBV3-2 is listed as a pseudogene. The CDR3 loop spans 14 amino acids. The CDR3 region is CASSQGFGTYEQYF. The CDR3 DNA is TGTGCCAGCAGCCAAGGTTTCGGAACCTACGAGCAGTACTTC.

The rearrangement uses TRBV5-5 and TRBJ2-7; TRBD1 is a possible D gene (5 bases). Germline V gene lookup returns CDR1 SGHKS and CDR2 YYEKEE (reference sequence). With 0 bases removed from V and 1 base from J, the gap between germline ends came to 8 bases. The CDR3 consists of 14 residues. The CDR3 nucleotides read TGTGCCAGCAGCTTGGGTGGGGCGTCCTACGAGCAGTACTTC. Residues: CASSLGGASYEQYF.

The chain has TRBV6-5 and TRBJ2-2; D gene uncertain. Between the trimmed V and J ends, which lost 7 bases and 5 bases, there was a span of 5 bases. There are 11 residues in the CDR3. Looked up from germline, CDR1 is MNHEY and CDR2 is SVGAGI. In nucleotides, the CDR3 is TGTGCCAGCACCTCGACCGGGGAGCTGTTTTTT. Protein: CASTSTGELFF.

This clonotype was counted many times. V usage is TRBV12-3 or TRBV12-4 and J usage is TRBJ1-2; possibly TRBD1 for D (5 bases). V was clipped by 3 bases and J by 8 bases, with 10 bases between them. The CDR3 has 12 residues. The CDR3 sequence: CASSFGGGGYTF. The CDR3 coding sequence is TGTGCCAGCAGTTTTGGTGGGGGAGGCTACACCTTC.

The J gene is TRBJ2-2, the V gene TRBV20-1, with D unclear. From germline, CDR1 is DFQATT and CDR2 SNEGSKA (reference sequence). The length of the CDR3 is 14 residues. V dropped 6 bases and J dropped 4 bases, with 15 bases sitting between them. The CDR3 bases are TGCAGTGCAGGTTACTATGGCAGCACCGGGGAGCTGTTTTTT. It codes for CSAGYYGSTGELFF.

The sample holds a few counts of this clonotype. The chain recombines TRBV10-3 with TRBJ2-7; D is perhaps TRBD2 (7 bases). The germline V gene encodes CDR1 ENHRY and CDR2 SYGVKD. V lost 0 bases and J lost 3, with 18 bases in between. The CDR3 is 17 residues long. CDR3 bases: TGTGCCATCAGTGAGTCGGGGGGGCACCTCGGGGTCTACGAGCAGTACTTC. It specifies CAISESGGHLGVYEQYF.

The J gene is TRBJ2-3, the V gene TRBV21-1; the D segment call TRBD1 is taken from the table without a DNA check. TRBV21-1 is a known pseudogene. This CDR3 has 12 residues. The CDR3 DNA is TGTGCCAGCAGCAAGGGGGCAGATACGCAGTATTTT. This codes for CASSKGADTQYF.

The gene calls are TRBV15 and TRBJ1-2, with 8 bases lining up with TRBD1. The CDR3 is 13 residues long. The V gene end was trimmed by 4 bases and the J gene end by 6 bases; junction bases not matched to a gene: 4. Germline values: CDR1 LNHNV, CDR2 YYDKDF (reference sequence). CDR3 in DNA: TGTGCCACCAGCACCCGGACAGGGAATGGCTACACCTTC. This gives the protein CATSTRTGNGYTF.

This clonotype was seen more than once but under ten times. This chain connects TRBV20-1 to TRBJ2-2; D ambiguous. Germline V gene sequence: CDR1 DFQATT, CDR2 SNEGSKA (reference sequence). CDR3 length: 16 residues. Trimming took 4 bases from V and 8 from J, leaving 23 bases between them. The CDR3 DNA follows: TGCAGTGCTACCTCCTCCCCGGATCGTCTGGGGGGGGAGCTGTTTTTT. Its translation: CSATSSPDRLGGELFF.

The chain recombines TRBV4-2 with TRBJ1-6; D call uncertain. V gave up 4 bases and J gave up 8 bases, with 21 bases separating them. Germline V lookup: CDR1 LGHNA, CDR2 YNFKEQ. The CDR3 extends over 17 amino acids. The CDR3 protein is CASSLAKPTGRDSPLHF. CDR3 DNA sequence: TGTGCCAGCAGCCTAGCCAAGCCGACGGGGAGGGATTCACCCCTCCACTTT.

This clonotype was found a few times. The DNA of the CDR3 is TGTGCTAGTGGTTCCAGACAGGGGACGGACACCGGGGAGCTGTTTTTT. It translates to CASGSRQGTDTGELFF. V gene TRBV12-5 combines with J gene TRBJ2-2; 8 bases match TRBD1. V lost 4 bases, J lost 3 bases, and 7 bases stayed unmatched. Germline values: CDR1 LGHNT, CDR2 FRNRAP. The CDR3 extends over 16 amino acids.